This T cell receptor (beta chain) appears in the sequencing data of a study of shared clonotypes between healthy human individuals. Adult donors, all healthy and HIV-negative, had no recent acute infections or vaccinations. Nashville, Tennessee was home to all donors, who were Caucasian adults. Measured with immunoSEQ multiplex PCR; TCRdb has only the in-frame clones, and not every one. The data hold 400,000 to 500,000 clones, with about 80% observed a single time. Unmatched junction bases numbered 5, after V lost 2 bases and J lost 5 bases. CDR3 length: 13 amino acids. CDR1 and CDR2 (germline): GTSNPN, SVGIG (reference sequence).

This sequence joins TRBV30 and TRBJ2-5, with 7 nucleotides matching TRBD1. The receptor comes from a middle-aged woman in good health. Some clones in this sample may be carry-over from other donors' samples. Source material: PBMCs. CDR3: CAWSRGREETQYF. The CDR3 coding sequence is TGTGCCTGGAGTAGGGGGCGCGAGGAGACCCAGTACTTC.